This TCR beta chain comes out of a study of control samples from healthy donors and cancer patients. This clone was counted only a few times. The protocol was immunoSEQ multiplex PCR, while the TCRdb copy is restricted to in-frame clones and leaves out a portion. Of approximately 50,000 clones listed, about 85% are singletons. CDR3 length: 12 residues. V gave up 3 bases and J gave up 8 bases, with 7 bases separating them. Germline V gives CDR1 SEHNR, CDR2 FQNEAQ (reference sequence). The sequence was obtained from a man in his fifties or sixties with head and neck cancer. The genes are TRBV7-9 and TRBJ2-2; no reliable D call. Sequences were obtained from PBMCs. The CDR3 coding sequence is TGTGCCAGCAGCTTCTACGAAGGGGAGCTGTTTTTT. It yields the protein CASSFYEGELFF.